This passage covers 8 T cell receptor beta chains from one sample sequenced in a study of lymphopenia after photon versus proton radiotherapy. Using immunoSEQ multiplex PCR, the repertoire was profiled, and TCRdb retains in-frame clones only, with some absent. The sample includes tens of thousands of clones, roughly nine tenths seen only once; the top ten take about 6.6%. The sequencing used peripheral blood, collected from a patient treated with proton-based radiotherapy. Receptors were obtained from a woman aged 65 to 85 with pancreatic cancer. Some clones in this sample may be carry-over from other donors' samples.

In DNA form, the CDR3 reads TGTGCCAGCAGTCTGGGACAGGGGGCATATGGCTACACCTTC. It specifies CASSLGQGAYGYTF. The V and J genes are TRBV6-6 and TRBJ1-2, with 12 bases fitting TRBD1. The V gene end was trimmed by 5 bases and the J gene end by 5 bases; junction bases not matched to a gene: 3. CDR3 size: 14 residues. The V gene's germline CDR1 is MNHNY and CDR2 SVGAGI (reference sequence).

The rearrangement joins TRBV4-1 to TRBJ2-1; D is unclear. V was clipped by 0 bases and J by 4 bases, with 13 bases between them. CDR3 length equals 16 residues. In germline, CDR1 is MGHRA, CDR2 YSYEKL. CDR3 nucleotide sequence: TGCGCCAGCAGCCAAGAGGATAGATCCATTTACAATGAGCAGTTCTTC. Amino acid sequence: CASSQEDRSIYNEQFF.

This clone was found a few times. The chain combines TRBV5-6 with TRBJ1-6, with TRBD1 matching 7 bases. Germline CDR1 and CDR2: SGHDT and YYEEEE. The CDR3 has 14 amino acids. V lost 4 bases, J lost 10 bases, and 8 bases stayed unmatched. DNA of the CDR3: TGTGCCAGCAGCGCTATACAGGGGAACTCACCCCTCCACTTT. Its protein is CASSAIQGNSPLHF.

The V and J genes are TRBV5-1 and TRBJ1-3, with unresolved D. V was clipped by 0 bases and J by 0 bases, with 7 bases between them. Germline lookup yields CDR1 SGHRS and CDR2 YFSETQ. The CDR3 loop spans 15 amino acids. The CDR3 sequence: CASSLAGNSGNTIYF. CDR3 coding DNA: TGCGCCAGCAGCTTGGCAGGAAACTCTGGAAACACCATATATTTT.

V is TRBV4-2 and J is TRBJ2-5; unclear D gene. CDR3 length: 13 amino acids. CDR1 and CDR2 from the germline V gene are LGHNA and YNFKEQ. Trimming shortened V by 4 bases and J by 1 base, and 7 bases separated the two germline ends. The CDR3 bases are TGTGCCAGCAGCCGGGGAAGCCAAGAGACCCAGTACTTC. The encoded protein is CASSRGSQETQYF.

The J gene is TRBJ2-7, the V gene TRBV7-3; 11 nucleotides line up with TRBD1. The CDR3 is 13 amino acids. Unmatched junction bases numbered 8, after V lost 10 bases and J lost 6 bases. Germline CDR1 SGHTA, CDR2 FQGTGA. CDR3: CATARGQGAEQYF. The DNA of the CDR3 is TGTGCCACCGCCCGAGGACAGGGGGCCGAGCAGTACTTC.

This clone was observed once. The chain carries TRBV4-2 and TRBJ1-1; perhaps TRBD1 as D (5 bases). V was clipped by 2 bases and J by 6 bases, with 25 bases between them. The CDR3 extends over 18 amino acids. CDR1 and CDR2 (germline): LGHNA, YNFKEQ. The CDR3 spells CASSQKGGFGAFSAEAFF. As DNA, the CDR3 is TGTGCCAGCAGCCAAAAAGGCGGGTTCGGGGCCTTCTCGGCTGAAGCTTTCTTT.

This clone was seen only a few times. This chain links TRBV6-1 with TRBJ1-6; 7 nucleotides align to TRBD1. Germline-derived CDR1 and CDR2 are MNHNS and SASEGT. The CDR3 loop spans 14 amino acids. V shed 4 bases, J shed 7 bases, and the junction held 4 bases outside the gene matches. CDR3 sequence (DNA): TGTGCCAGCAGTGTAGGACAGGAAAATTCACCCCTCCACTTT. This codes for CASSVGQENSPLHF.